The 27 T cell receptor beta chains reported below all come from one sample, sequenced in a study of T cell repertoires in aging, cancer and after chemotherapy (dated by TCRdb to between 2018 and 2021). Genomic DNA extracted from peripheral blood, rather than sorted cells or RNA, was used as the source for amplification of TCR beta rearrangements. This sample was sequenced with an Illumina MiSeq. Multiplex touch-down PCR with a mixed TRB-A/B primer pool was used to amplify rearranged TRB sequences covering the V, D and J segments. The public reads were reanalyzed by TCRdb: fastp trimming at Q25, MiXCR alignment, in-frame beta chains only. Entries that share a CDR3 protein sequence are merged under the most common genes and DNA. Within this sample are fewer than 7,500 distinct CDR3 sequences, with approximately 39% of them counted one time only. Approximately 50% of the sample is held by the ten biggest clonotypes.

The sample comprised blood. The receptors shown here come from a human donor in good health.

This chain joins TRBV6-4 and TRBJ2-2; 8 nucleotides align to TRBD2. V trimming: 4 bases; J trimming: 0 bases; junction bases outside the gene matches: 1. Per germline, CDR1 MRHNA and CDR2 SNTAGT. The CDR3 is made up of 15 amino acids. CDR3 sequence reads: CASSAGGPNTGELFF. Here the CDR3 DNA reads TGTGCCAGCAGTGCGGGGGGGCCGAACACCGGGGAGCTGTTTTTT.

The V gene is TRBV5-5, the J gene TRBJ2-3, with D possibly being TRBD2 (7 bases). Trimming cost V 2 bases and J 4 bases, with 14 bases left between them. The CDR3 runs 15 residues. Germline V gene sequence: CDR1 SGHKS, CDR2 YYEKEE (reference sequence). The CDR3 DNA sequence: TGTGCCAGCAGCTTAGTCCCGGGGGGCCCAGATACGCAGTATTTT. Its protein product is CASSLVPGGPDTQYF.

This sequence joins TRBV11-1 and TRBJ2-1, with D unresolved. The J call is uncertain, as TRBJ2-7 better fits the DNA end. Germline V gene sequence: CDR1 SGHAT, CDR2 FQDESV (reference sequence). The CDR3 consists of 11 residues. This chain's CDR3 is CASSSYREQYF. CDR3 coding DNA: TGTGCCAGCAGCTCCTACCGGGAGCAGTACTTC.

V and J are TRBV30 and TRBJ1-2; no clear D. The V and J ends lost 4 bases and 4 bases respectively, with 7 bases between them. The germline gives CDR1 GTSNPN, CDR2 SVGIG (reference sequence). This CDR3 is 11 amino acids long. The CDR3 sequence: CAWTSSYGYTF. The CDR3 DNA follows: TGTGCCTGGACGTCTAGCTATGGCTACACCTTC.

DNA of the CDR3: TGTGCCAGCAGCCGACTAGCGGGGGACCTTGGGGATACGCAGTATTTT. Translation gives CASSRLAGDLGDTQYF. The gene calls are TRBV5-6 and TRBJ2-3, with 12 bases aligning to TRBD2. Germline V CDR1 and CDR2: SGHDT, YYEEEE. Trimming at V came to 4 bases and at J to 6 bases, leaving 9 bases not matched to a gene. The CDR3 consists of 16 residues.

This clonotype was picked up a small number of times. The chain employs TRBV18 and TRBJ2-7; 8 nucleotides match TRBD1. This CDR3 has 13 amino acids. CDR1 KGHSH and CDR2 LQKENI come from the germline V gene. After removal of 5 bases from V and 6 bases from J, the junction contained 6 bases not matched to a gene. Here the CDR3 DNA reads TGTGCCAGCTCATCTGGACAGGGATCCGAGCAGTACTTC. Its translation is CASSSGQGSEQYF.

This clonotype was seen only a few times. The chain joins TRBV19 to TRBJ2-5; perhaps TRBD1 as D (6 bases). Per germline, CDR1 LNHDA and CDR2 SQIVND (reference sequence). The CDR3 extends over 14 amino acids. Between the trimmed V and J ends, which lost 5 bases and 8 bases, there was a span of 18 bases. The CDR3 DNA reads TGTGCCAGTAGTCCCCTGACAGGAAAAGGTACCCAGTACTTC. It yields the protein CASSPLTGKGTQYF.

Relative to its sample, this clonotype is medium-sized. This chain joins TRBV27 and TRBJ1-2, with 8 bases matching TRBD1. Germline V gene data show CDR1 as MNHEY and CDR2 as SMNVEV (reference sequence). The V and J ends lost 3 bases and 4 bases, in that order; junction bases with no gene match: 7. CDR3 size: 15 residues. The CDR3 DNA reads as TGTGCCAGCAGTTTGCGGACAGGGACATTCTATGGCTACACCTTC. Its protein product is CASSLRTGTFYGYTF.

This clonotype appeared a few times. The chain uses TRBV19 and TRBJ2-5, with no clear D. V lost 5 bases and J 3 bases, leaving 16 bases between the germline ends. The CDR3 extends over 15 amino acids. Germline V gene lookup returns CDR1 LNHDA and CDR2 SQIVND (reference sequence). CDR3 DNA: TGTGCCAGTAGTCCTCCCCTTGGCCCCAAAGAGACCCAGTACTTC. This gives the protein CASSPPLGPKETQYF.

V and J are TRBV20-1 and TRBJ2-3; D possibly corresponds to TRBD1 (6 bases). The germline V and J ends were trimmed by 8 bases and 2 bases, with 14 bases remaining between them. This CDR3 is built from 13 residues. The germline V gene has CDR1 DFQATT and CDR2 SNEGSKA (reference sequence). CDR3 region: CSLDSATTDTQYF. As DNA, the CDR3 is TGCAGTCTGGACAGCGCAACCACAGATACGCAGTATTTT.

This chain connects TRBV29-1 to TRBJ2-5, with a weak D call TRBD2 (6 bases). The germline gives CDR1 SQVTM, CDR2 ANQGSEA. With 3 bases removed from V and 5 bases from J, the gap between germline ends came to 19 bases. CDR3 length: 15 amino acids. CDR3 in amino acids: CSVEVSGTSQETQYF. The CDR3 DNA reads TGCAGCGTTGAGGTTTCGGGGACTTCTCAGGAGACCCAGTACTTC.

The chain's CDR3 is CASSTLLWAFF. The CDR3 DNA reads as TGTGCCAGTAGTACTCTACTGTGGGCTTTCTTT. This sequence joins TRBV19 and TRBJ1-1; no definite D call. This CDR3 spans 11 amino acids. Trimming removed 4 bases at V and 11 bases at J, with 11 bases between. Germline V gene sequence: CDR1 LNHDA, CDR2 SQIVND (reference sequence). The variable domain in full, with the rest retrieved from reference TRBV19 and TRBJ1-1, is DGGITQSPKYLFRKEGQNVTLSCEQNLNHDAMYWYRQDPGQGLRLIYYSQIVNDFQKGDIAEGYSVSREKKESFPLTVTSAQKNPTAFYLCASSTLLWAFFGQGTRLTVV.

This clonotype appeared a few times. V usage is TRBV12-3 or TRBV12-4 and J usage is TRBJ1-2; tentatively, D is TRBD1 (6 bases). V lost 6 bases and J lost 6, with 14 bases in between. This CDR3 region has 13 residues. CDR3 sequence reads: CASSPRWGHGYTF. The CDR3 nucleotides read TGTGCCAGCAGCCCTCGGTGGGGGCATGGCTACACCTTC.

On this clonotype: This may come from a read error, since a much larger clone is one base off. The chain couples TRBV11-1 to TRBJ2-7; D may be TRBD1 or TRBD2 (7 bases each). The V end was cut by 5 bases, the J end by 4 bases, with 18 bases between. CDR1 is SGHAT, CDR2 FQDESV, per germline (reference sequence). The CDR3 is 15 amino acids. CDR3 loop: CASSITRQGGYEQYF. Here the CDR3 DNA reads TGTGCCAGCAGCATTACCCGACAGGGAGGGTACGAGCAGTACTTC.

The rearrangement joins TRBV27 to TRBJ2-3, with 8 bases aligning to TRBD1. The CDR3 is 13 amino acids. J gave up 3 bases and V 11 bases, and 7 bases lay outside the gene matches. Germline-derived CDR1 and CDR2 are MNHEY and SMNVEV (reference sequence). The CDR3 bases are TGTGCCTCTTCCGGACAGGGTACAGATACGCAGTATTTT. This encodes CASSGQGTDTQYF.

The sample holds a few counts of this clonotype. CDR3 sequence reads: CASRAGDSYEQYF. The CDR3 DNA follows: TGTGCCAGCAGGGCCGGCGATAGCTACGAGCAGTACTTC. J is TRBJ2-7 and V is TRBV6-5; D unresolved. The V gene lost 6 bases and the J gene lost 3 bases, with 12 bases spanning the gap. The CDR3 is 13 residues long. Germline loops: CDR1 MNHEY, CDR2 SVGAGI.

The CDR3 region has the DNA TGCAGCGTTGAAGATTGGAGGATGGGCACAGATACGCAGTATTTT. Its protein is CSVEDWRMGTDTQYF. The chain recombines TRBV29-1 with TRBJ2-3; possibly TRBD2 for D (5 bases). CDR1 SQVTM and CDR2 ANQGSEA come from the germline V gene. The V and J ends lost 0 bases and 1 base respectively, with 11 bases between them. The CDR3 length is 15 residues.

This clonotype was counted only a few times. The chain employs TRBV30 and TRBJ2-5; D might be TRBD1 (6 bases). V was clipped by 4 bases and J by 7 bases, with 19 bases between them. There are 14 residues in the CDR3. Germline assignment: CDR1 GTSNPN and CDR2 SVGIG (reference sequence). CDR3 in amino acids: CAWIWGRGGGTQYF. DNA of the CDR3: TGTGCCTGGATATGGGGCAGGGGTGGGGGGACCCAGTACTTC.

The V gene is TRBV29-1, the J gene TRBJ1-1, with 7 nucleotides matching TRBD1. CDR3 size: 13 residues. Germline CDR1 SQVTM, CDR2 ANQGSEA. Unmatched junction bases numbered 4, after V lost 5 bases and J lost 1 base. The CDR3 bases are TGCAGCGTTCAGCACAGGGGGAACACTGAAGCTTTCTTT. It yields the protein CSVQHRGNTEAFF.

This clonotype showed up just a few times. V and J are TRBV13 and TRBJ1-3; TRBD1 matches 7 bases. The CDR3 has 18 residues. CDR1 is PRHDT, CDR2 FYEKMQ, per germline (reference sequence). V shed 2 bases, J shed 0 bases, and the junction held 10 bases outside the gene matches. CDR3 loop: CASSLRPLRDSSGNTIYF. In DNA form, the CDR3 reads TGTGCCAGCAGCTTAAGGCCTCTTCGGGACAGCTCTGGAAACACCATATATTTT.

A note on this clonotype: The germline gene is not matched at one end of the junction; a read error may be the cause. The rearrangement uses TRBV5-6 and TRBJ1-2, with a weak D call TRBD1 (5 bases). The CDR3 is made up of 14 amino acids. CDR1 is SGHDT, CDR2 YYEEEE, per germline. CDR3 region: CASSLGVANYGYTF. CDR3 bases: TGCGCCAGCAGCTTGGGGGTAGCTAACTATGGCTACACCTTC.

This rearrangement joins TRBV12-3 or TRBV12-4 to TRBJ1-1, with a tentative D call TRBD1 (5 bases). The V gene lost 1 base and the J gene lost 4 bases, with 10 bases spanning the gap. This CDR3 has 14 residues. CDR3 loop: CASSLDGGGTEAFF. In DNA, the CDR3 is TGTGCCAGCAGTTTAGACGGGGGAGGCACTGAAGCTTTCTTT.

The rearrangement links TRBV19 to TRBJ2-5; D not certain. This CDR3 is 11 amino acids long. The V gene's germline CDR1 is LNHDA and CDR2 SQIVND (reference sequence). Trimming shortened V by 2 bases and J by 4 bases, and 2 bases separated the two germline ends. The CDR3 DNA reads TGTGCCAGTAGTATAAGAGAGACCCAGTACTTC. This gives the protein CASSIRETQYF.

The J gene is TRBJ1-2, the V gene TRBV27; the D is unclear. Germline loops: CDR1 MNHEY, CDR2 SMNVEV (reference sequence). The CDR3 extends over 15 amino acids. The V end was cut by 2 bases, the J end by 1 base, with 11 bases between. CDR3 sequence reads: CASSLRSTVNYGYTF. The CDR3 nucleotides are TGTGCCAGCAGTTTAAGGTCTACAGTTAACTATGGCTACACCTTC.

By sample share, this clonotype is medium-sized. The chain joins TRBV29-1 to TRBJ1-1; D is uncertain. The V and J ends lost 3 bases and 0 bases respectively, with 14 bases between them. The CDR3 runs 15 residues. CDR1 and CDR2 from the germline V gene are SQVTM and ANQGSEA. The CDR3 sequence is CSVESSVQLNTEAFF. The CDR3 DNA follows: TGCAGCGTTGAGAGTTCGGTACAGTTGAACACTGAAGCTTTCTTT.

This clonotype was seen more than once but under ten times. The chain carries TRBV6-5 and TRBJ2-3; D call uncertain. CDR1 is MNHEY, CDR2 SVGAGI, per germline. This CDR3 has 12 amino acids. Trimming left V 5 bases short and J 6 bases short, with 9 bases between. CDR3 nucleotides: TGTGCCAGCAGTACGGACCTGGATACGCAGTATTTT. Its translation is CASSTDLDTQYF.

This clonotype was observed a single time. The rearrangement joins TRBV12-3 or TRBV12-4 to TRBJ2-5; 7 positions match TRBD1. The J segment lost 4 bases and the V segment lost 5 bases, leaving 7 bases of the junction unmatched. The CDR3 is 14 amino acids. The CDR3 DNA follows: TGTGCCAGCAGTCCCGGGACAGACAGAGAGACCCAGTACTTC. Translated: CASSPGTDRETQYF.